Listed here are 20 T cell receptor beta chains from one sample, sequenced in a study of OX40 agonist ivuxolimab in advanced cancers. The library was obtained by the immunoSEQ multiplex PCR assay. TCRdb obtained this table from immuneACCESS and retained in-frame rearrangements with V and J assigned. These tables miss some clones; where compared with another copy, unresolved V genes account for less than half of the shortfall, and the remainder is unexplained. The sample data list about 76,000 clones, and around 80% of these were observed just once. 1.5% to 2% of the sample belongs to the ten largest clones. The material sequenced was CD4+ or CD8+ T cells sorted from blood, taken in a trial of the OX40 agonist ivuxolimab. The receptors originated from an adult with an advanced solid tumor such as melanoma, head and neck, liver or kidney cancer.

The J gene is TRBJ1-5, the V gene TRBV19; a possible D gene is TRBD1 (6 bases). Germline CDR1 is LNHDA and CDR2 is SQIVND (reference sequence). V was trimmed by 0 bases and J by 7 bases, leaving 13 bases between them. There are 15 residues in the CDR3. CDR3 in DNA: TGTGCCAGTAGTATAGATCGTCAGGGGAGCCAGCCCCAGCATTTT. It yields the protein CASSIDRQGSQPQHF.

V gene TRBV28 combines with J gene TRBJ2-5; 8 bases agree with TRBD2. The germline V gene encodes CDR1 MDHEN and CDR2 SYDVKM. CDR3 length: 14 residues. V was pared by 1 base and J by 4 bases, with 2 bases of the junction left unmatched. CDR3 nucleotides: TGTGCCAGCAGTTTATCCGCGGGGGGAGAGACCCAGTACTTC. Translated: CASSLSAGGETQYF.

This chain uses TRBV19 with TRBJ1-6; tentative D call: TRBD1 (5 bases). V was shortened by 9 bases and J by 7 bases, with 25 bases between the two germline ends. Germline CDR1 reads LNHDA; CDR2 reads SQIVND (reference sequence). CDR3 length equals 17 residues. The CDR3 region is CASATPYQGLVNSPLHF. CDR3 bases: TGTGCCAGCGCCACCCCATACCAGGGTTTGGTGAATTCACCCCTCCACTTT. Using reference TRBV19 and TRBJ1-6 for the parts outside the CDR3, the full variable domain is DGGITQSPKYLFRKEGQNVTLSCEQNLNHDAMYWYRQDPGQGLRLIYYSQIVNDFQKGDIAEGYSVSREKKESFPLTVTSAQKNPTAFYLCASATPYQGLVNSPLHFGNGTRLTVT.

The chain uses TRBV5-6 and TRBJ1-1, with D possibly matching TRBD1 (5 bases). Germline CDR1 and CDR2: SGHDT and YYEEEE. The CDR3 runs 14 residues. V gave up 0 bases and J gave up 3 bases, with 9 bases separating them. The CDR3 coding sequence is TGTGCCAGCAGCTTGGGACGGGGGGACACTGAAGCTTTCTTT. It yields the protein CASSLGRGDTEAFF.

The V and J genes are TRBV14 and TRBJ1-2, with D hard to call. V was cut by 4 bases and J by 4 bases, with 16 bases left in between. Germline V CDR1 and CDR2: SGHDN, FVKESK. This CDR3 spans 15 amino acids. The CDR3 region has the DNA TGTGCCAGCAGCCCTGGACCCGCTAGAGGCTATGGCTACACCTTC. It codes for CASSPGPARGYGYTF.

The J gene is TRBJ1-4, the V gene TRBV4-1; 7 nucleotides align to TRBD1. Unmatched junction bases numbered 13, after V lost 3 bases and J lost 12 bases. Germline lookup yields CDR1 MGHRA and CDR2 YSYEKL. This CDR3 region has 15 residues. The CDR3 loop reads CASSHITRQGMELFF. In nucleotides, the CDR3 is TGCGCCAGCAGCCACATAACTCGACAGGGAATGGAACTGTTTTTT.

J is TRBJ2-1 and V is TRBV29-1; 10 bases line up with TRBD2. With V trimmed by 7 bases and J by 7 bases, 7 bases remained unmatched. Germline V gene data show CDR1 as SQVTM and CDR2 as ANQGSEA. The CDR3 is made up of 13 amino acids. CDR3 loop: CSARLAGVNEQFF. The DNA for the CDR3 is TGCAGCGCCCGGCTAGCGGGGGTTAATGAGCAGTTCTTC.

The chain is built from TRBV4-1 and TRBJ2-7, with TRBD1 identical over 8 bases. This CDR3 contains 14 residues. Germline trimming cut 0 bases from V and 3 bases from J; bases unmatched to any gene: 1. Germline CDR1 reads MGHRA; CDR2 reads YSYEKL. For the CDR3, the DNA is TGCGCCAGCAGCCAAGAAACAGGGGGCTACGAGCAGTACTTC. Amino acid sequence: CASSQETGGYEQYF.

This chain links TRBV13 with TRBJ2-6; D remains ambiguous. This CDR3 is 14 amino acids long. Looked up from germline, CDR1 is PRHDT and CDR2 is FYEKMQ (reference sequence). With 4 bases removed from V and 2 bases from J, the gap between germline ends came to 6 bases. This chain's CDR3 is CASSYLAGANVLTF. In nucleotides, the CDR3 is TGTGCCAGCAGCTATCTAGCTGGGGCCAACGTCCTGACTTTC. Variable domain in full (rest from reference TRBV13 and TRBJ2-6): AAGVIQSPRHLIKEKRETATLKCYPIPRHDTVYWYQQGPGQDPQFLISFYEKMQSDKGSIPDRFSAQQFSDYHSELNMSSLELGDSALYFCASSYLAGANVLTFGAGSRLTVL.

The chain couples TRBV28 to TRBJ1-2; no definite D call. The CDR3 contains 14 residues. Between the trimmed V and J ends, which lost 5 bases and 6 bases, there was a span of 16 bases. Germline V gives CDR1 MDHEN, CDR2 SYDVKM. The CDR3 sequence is CASSGGLMVDGYTF. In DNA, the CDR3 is TGTGCCAGCAGTGGAGGCTTAATGGTGGATGGCTACACCTTC.

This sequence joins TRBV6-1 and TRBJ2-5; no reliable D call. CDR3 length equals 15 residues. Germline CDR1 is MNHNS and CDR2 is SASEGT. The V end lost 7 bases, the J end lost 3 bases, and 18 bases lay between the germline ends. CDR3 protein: CASITVWGREETQYF. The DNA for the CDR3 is TGTGCCAGCATTACAGTGTGGGGTCGAGAAGAGACCCAGTACTTC.

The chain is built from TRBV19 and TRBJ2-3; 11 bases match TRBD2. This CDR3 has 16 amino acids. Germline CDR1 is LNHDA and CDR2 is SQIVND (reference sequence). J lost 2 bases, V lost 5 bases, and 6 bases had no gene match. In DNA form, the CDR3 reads TGTGCCAGTAGTCGGGCTAGCGGGGGGAACACAGATACGCAGTATTTT. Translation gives CASSRASGGNTDTQYF.

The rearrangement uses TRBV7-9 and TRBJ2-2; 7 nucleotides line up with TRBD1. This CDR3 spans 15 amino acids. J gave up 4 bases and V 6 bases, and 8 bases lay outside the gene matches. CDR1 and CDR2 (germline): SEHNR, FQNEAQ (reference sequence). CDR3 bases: TGTGCCAGCAGATCAGACAGGGTGGGCACCGGGGAGCTGTTTTTT. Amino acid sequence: CASRSDRVGTGELFF.

CDR3 sequence (DNA): TGCAGCGTTGAAGAAAGGGTTCGACCCCGAGCCCAGTACTTC. This sequence encodes CSVEERVRPRAQYF. This sequence joins TRBV29-1 and TRBJ2-5; no clear D. This CDR3 contains 14 residues. V was pared by 0 bases and J by 9 bases, with 17 bases between. Per germline, CDR1 SQVTM and CDR2 ANQGSEA.

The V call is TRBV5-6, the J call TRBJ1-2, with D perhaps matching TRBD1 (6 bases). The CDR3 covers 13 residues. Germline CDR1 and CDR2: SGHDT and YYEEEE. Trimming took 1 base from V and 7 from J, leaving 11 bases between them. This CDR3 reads CASSLTGFSGYTF. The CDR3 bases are TGTGCCAGCAGCTTGACAGGGTTTTCTGGCTACACCTTC.

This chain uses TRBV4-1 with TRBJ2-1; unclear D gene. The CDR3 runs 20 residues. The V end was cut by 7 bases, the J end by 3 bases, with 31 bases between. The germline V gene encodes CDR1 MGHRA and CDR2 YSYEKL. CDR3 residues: CASNWSPGKGRSFSYNEQFF. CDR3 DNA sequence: TGCGCCAGCAACTGGTCTCCTGGGAAAGGACGGAGCTTCAGCTACAATGAGCAGTTCTTC.

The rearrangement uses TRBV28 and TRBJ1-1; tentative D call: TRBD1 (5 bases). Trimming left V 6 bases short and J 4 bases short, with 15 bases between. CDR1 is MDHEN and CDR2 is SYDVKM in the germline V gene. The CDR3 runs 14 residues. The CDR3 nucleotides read TGTGCCAGCAGCATTCAGGGAGGGATCACTGAAGCTTTCTTT. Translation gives CASSIQGGITEAFF.

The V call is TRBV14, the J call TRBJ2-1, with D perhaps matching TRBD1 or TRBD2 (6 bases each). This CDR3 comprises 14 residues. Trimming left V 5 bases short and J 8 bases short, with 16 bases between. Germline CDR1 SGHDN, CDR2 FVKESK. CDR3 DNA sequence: TGTGCCAGCAGCTTTAGACTAGGGGGGTATGAGCAGTTCTTC. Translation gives CASSFRLGGYEQFF.

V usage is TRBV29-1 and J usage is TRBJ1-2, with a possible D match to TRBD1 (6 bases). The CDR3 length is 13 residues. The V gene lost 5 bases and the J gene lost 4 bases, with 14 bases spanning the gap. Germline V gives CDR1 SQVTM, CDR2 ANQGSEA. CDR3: CSVTPGQTYGYTF. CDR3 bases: TGCAGCGTTACCCCGGGACAAACCTATGGCTACACCTTC. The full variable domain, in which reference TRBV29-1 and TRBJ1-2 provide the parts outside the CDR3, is SAVISQKPSRDICQRGTSLTIQCQVDSQVTMMFWYRQQPGQSLTLIATANQGSEATYESGFVIDKFPISRPNLTFSTLTVSNMSPEDSSIYLCSVTPGQTYGYTFGSGTRLTVV.

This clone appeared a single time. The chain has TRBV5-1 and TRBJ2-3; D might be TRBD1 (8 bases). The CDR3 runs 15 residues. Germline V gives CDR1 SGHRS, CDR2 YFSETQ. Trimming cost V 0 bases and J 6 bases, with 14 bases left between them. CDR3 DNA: TGCGCCAGCAGCTTGGCCACAGGGGGGGAGGATACGCAGTATTTT. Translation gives CASSLATGGEDTQYF.